The 5 T cell receptor beta chains below all came from one sample that was sequenced in a study of T cells after yellow fever vaccination. Each CDR3 protein is one row after TCRdb ran MiXCR on the 5' RACE reads. The repertoire has a few hundred thousand distinct CDR3 sequences, around 20% of them found once; the top ten carry roughly a sixth. Sequencing used PBMCs, obtained before the yellow fever booster vaccination. All receptors come from a man younger than 35 who received the YFV17D yellow fever vaccine.

The chain couples TRBV20-1 to TRBJ2-7, with 8 bases matching TRBD2. The V and J ends lost 3 bases and 1 base, in that order; junction bases with no gene match: 5. CDR1 and CDR2 from the germline V gene are DFQATT and SNEGSKA (reference sequence). CDR3 length equals 14 residues. For the CDR3, the DNA is TGCAGTGCTAGTATCCCGGGGGGGTCCTACGAGCAGTACTTC. It codes for CSASIPGGSYEQYF.

This clonotype has just a few counts. This chain joins TRBV24-1 and TRBJ2-1, with 12 positions matching TRBD1. With V trimmed by 7 bases and J by 8 bases, 2 bases remained unmatched. CDR3 size: 13 residues. CDR1 and CDR2 (germline): KGHDR, SFDVKD. The CDR3 DNA sequence: TGTGCCACCAGGGGGACAGGGGGCGATGAGCAGTTCTTC. Protein sequence: CATRGTGGDEQFF.

The table lists this clonotype with a few counts. J is TRBJ2-5 and V is TRBV18; D possibly corresponds to TRBD1 (6 bases). V lost 4 bases to trimming and J lost 4 bases, with 19 bases between them. The CDR3 length is 16 residues. Looked up from germline, CDR1 is KGHSH and CDR2 is LQKENI. CDR3 in amino acids: CASSLRQDMKGETQYF. CDR3 DNA: TGTGCCAGCTCACTACGACAGGACATGAAAGGAGAGACCCAGTACTTC.

This clonotype has more than one count but fewer than ten. J is TRBJ2-5 and V is TRBV7-8, with D unresolved. Germline CDR1 reads SGHVS; CDR2 reads FQNEAQ. Trimming shortened V by 2 bases and J by 2 bases, and 6 bases separated the two germline ends. The CDR3 contains 13 residues. The CDR3 region has the DNA TGTGCCAGCAGCTTATCAGTTCAAGAGACCCAGTACTTC. Amino acid sequence: CASSLSVQETQYF.

The chain has TRBV7-2 and TRBJ2-7; 9 bases agree with TRBD1. The CDR3 contains 15 residues. J lost 6 bases, V lost 5 bases, and 11 bases had no gene match. Germline-derived CDR1 and CDR2 are SGHTA and FQGNSA. The CDR3: CASSNGQGRFSEQYV. As DNA, the CDR3 is TGTGCCAGCAGCAACGGACAGGGGCGGTTCAGCGAGCAGTACGTC.